The rows below give T cell receptor beta chains drawn from one sample of a study of cytomegalovirus exposure and HLA in healthy donors. Clones were sequenced by immunoSEQ multiplex PCR, and TCRdb holds only the in-frame ones, with some missing. Of 60,000 to 75,000 clones detected, around 78% appear once; the ten largest clones hold 7.8%. Sample: PBMCs. These receptors all stem from a young man in good health and CMV-seropositive. The CDR3 runs from the conserved cysteine through the conserved F or W. D genes are given only for firm matches. A clone size is listed for some rows: how often the clone was seen (once, few, many), or a class if it is expanded.

v_gene: TRBV7-2
len: 15
abundance: -
j_gene: TRBJ2-7
d_gene: -
CDR3nt: TGTGCCAGCAGCTTAACCGGGAGTATCTCCTACGAGCAGTACTTC
CDR3aa: CASSLTGSISYEQYF

v_gene: TRBV5-1
len: 15
abundance: -
j_gene: TRBJ2-3
d_gene: -
CDR3nt: TGCGCCAGCAGCCCTTCCGTGGGGCAGCAAGATACGCAGTATTTT
CDR3aa: CASSPSVGQQDTQYF

v_gene: TRBV5-1
len: 16
abundance: -
j_gene: TRBJ2-3
d_gene: -
CDR3nt: TGCGCCAGCAGCTTGCGGGATCCTCAGGGGACAGATACGCAGTATTTT
CDR3aa: CASSLRDPQGTDTQYF

v_gene: TRBV30
len: 12
abundance: -
j_gene: TRBJ2-7
d_gene: -
CDR3nt: TGTGCCTGGGAGGAGGGAGGCGAAACCCAGTACTTC
CDR3aa: CAWEEGGETQYF

v_gene: TRBV7-2
len: 15
abundance: -
j_gene: TRBJ1-1
d_gene: -
CDR3nt: TGTGCCAGCAGCTTGCGAGGTTACATGAACACTGAAGCTTTCTTT
CDR3aa: CASSLRGYMNTEAFF

v_gene: TRBV9
len: 14
abundance: -
j_gene: TRBJ2-3
d_gene: -
CDR3nt: TGTGCCAGCAGCGTAGCTGACAGAGCAGATACGCAGTATTTT
CDR3aa: CASSVADRADTQYF

v_gene: TRBV5-1
len: 16
abundance: few
j_gene: TRBJ2-3
d_gene: TRBD2
CDR3nt: TGCGCCAGCAGCTTGGGGGCGATCGGGAGGCCAGATACGCAGTATTTT
CDR3aa: CASSLGAIGRPDTQYF

v_gene: TRBV4-1
len: 15
abundance: -
j_gene: TRBJ2-1
d_gene: TRBD2
CDR3nt: TGCGCCAGCAGCCAGCTAGGACTAGCAGTCGGTGAGCAGTTCTTC
CDR3aa: CASSQLGLAVGEQFF

v_gene: TRBV9
len: 14
abundance: -
j_gene: TRBJ2-7
d_gene: TRBD1
CDR3nt: TGTGCCAGCAGCGTGGACAGGATCTCCTACGAGCAGTACTTC
CDR3aa: CASSVDRISYEQYF

v_gene: TRBV9
len: 14
abundance: -
j_gene: TRBJ2-3
d_gene: -
CDR3nt: TGTGCCAGCAGCGTGGACAGCTATCCCGATACGCAGTATTTT
CDR3aa: CASSVDSYPDTQYF

v_gene: TRBV30
len: 13
abundance: once
j_gene: TRBJ1-2
d_gene: -
CDR3nt: TGTGCCCAGGCGGGGGAGCCTGGGTATGGCTACACCTTC
CDR3aa: CAQAGEPGYGYTF

v_gene: TRBV4-1
len: 14
abundance: -
j_gene: TRBJ1-1
d_gene: -
CDR3nt: TGCGCCAGCAGCCAAGAATGGGAGGGCACTGAAGCTTTCTTT
CDR3aa: CASSQEWEGTEAFF

v_gene: TRBV7-9
len: 15
abundance: -
j_gene: TRBJ2-7
d_gene: -
CDR3nt: TGTGCCAGCAGCCATGCTTGGAGGGAGGCCTACGAGCAGTACTTC
CDR3aa: CASSHAWREAYEQYF

v_gene: TRBV10-3
len: 13
abundance: -
j_gene: TRBJ1-2
d_gene: -
CDR3nt: TGTGCCATCAGTGAGTCTGGGCGACGAGGCTACACCTTC
CDR3aa: CAISESGRRGYTF

v_gene: TRBV4-1
len: 18
abundance: -
j_gene: TRBJ2-3
d_gene: -
CDR3nt: TGCGCCAGCAGCCAAGTCGGGGGACTCCCCCCTAGCACAGATACGCAGTATTTT
CDR3aa: CASSQVGGLPPSTDTQYF

v_gene: TRBV30
len: 15
abundance: -
j_gene: TRBJ2-3
d_gene: TRBD1
CDR3nt: TGTGCCTGGACTTCGGACAGGGCTAGCACAGATACGCAGTATTTT
CDR3aa: CAWTSDRASTDTQYF

v_gene: TRBV28
len: 14
abundance: -
j_gene: TRBJ2-7
d_gene: -
CDR3nt: TGTGCCAGCACGAGCGAAGGCTGGGCCTACGAGCAGTACTTC
CDR3aa: CASTSEGWAYEQYF

v_gene: TRBV6-1
len: 15
abundance: -
j_gene: TRBJ2-2
d_gene: TRBD2
CDR3nt: TGTGCCAGCAGTCCCAGCGGGAGGGACACCGGGGAGCTGTTTTTT
CDR3aa: CASSPSGRDTGELFF

v_gene: TRBV19
len: 14
abundance: -
j_gene: TRBJ1-1
d_gene: -
CDR3nt: TGTGCCAGTACCCAGGCAGGGGCGAACACTGAAGCTTTCTTT
CDR3aa: CASTQAGANTEAFF

v_gene: TRBV28
len: 20
abundance: few
j_gene: TRBJ1-5
d_gene: TRBD1
CDR3nt: TGTGCCAGCAAGGGGGACAGGGGCCGACATGGACAGACCAGAGTCCAGCCCCAGCATTTT
CDR3aa: CASKGDRGRHGQTRVQPQHF

v_gene: TRBV7-9
len: 14
abundance: -
j_gene: TRBJ1-2
d_gene: TRBD1
CDR3nt: TGTGCCAGCAGCGGAGGGACAGGGGGCTCGAGCTACACCTTC
CDR3aa: CASSGGTGGSSYTF

v_gene: TRBV6-5
len: 15
abundance: once
j_gene: TRBJ1-2
d_gene: -
CDR3nt: TGTGCCAGCAGTTACTCGGCCGGCTCGGCGGAGGGCTACACCTTC
CDR3aa: CASSYSAGSAEGYTF

v_gene: TRBV11-1
len: 15
abundance: -
j_gene: TRBJ1-3
d_gene: -
CDR3nt: TGTGCCAGCAGCGGTGGACAGTCGGGTGGAAACACCATATATTTT
CDR3aa: CASSGGQSGGNTIYF

v_gene: TRBV12-5
len: 16
abundance: -
j_gene: TRBJ2-5
d_gene: -
CDR3nt: TGTGCTAGTGGTTTGGTTGTGGGAGGGACACAAGAGACCCAGTACTTC
CDR3aa: CASGLVVGGTQETQYF

v_gene: TRBV2
len: 14
abundance: few
j_gene: TRBJ2-5
d_gene: -
CDR3nt: TGTGCCAGCAGTGAGAACGGGCGGGGAAAGACCCAGTACTTC
CDR3aa: CASSENGRGKTQYF

v_gene: TRBV5-4
len: 12
abundance: -
j_gene: TRBJ2-7
d_gene: TRBD2
CDR3nt: TGTGCCAGCAGCTGGGGAGGGTACGAGCAGTACTTC
CDR3aa: CASSWGGYEQYF

v_gene: TRBV30
len: 13
abundance: -
j_gene: TRBJ2-5
d_gene: TRBD1
CDR3nt: TGTGCCTGGGTTTCCGGGACAGGGGGCGGTTATTACTTC
CDR3aa: CAWVSGTGGGYYF

v_gene: TRBV7-2
len: 15
abundance: -
j_gene: TRBJ2-1
d_gene: -
CDR3nt: TGTGCCAGCAGCTACTCCGGGGAACCCTACAATGAGCAGTTCTTC
CDR3aa: CASSYSGEPYNEQFF

v_gene: TRBV25-1
len: 12
abundance: -
j_gene: TRBJ2-1
d_gene: TRBD2
CDR3nt: TGTGCCAGCAGTGAGACTAGCGGGAGTCAGTTCTTC
CDR3aa: CASSETSGSQFF

v_gene: TRBV7-9
len: 13
abundance: -
j_gene: TRBJ1-5
d_gene: -
CDR3nt: TGTGCCAGCAGCTTAGGTGCGGACACCATGCAGCATTTT
CDR3aa: CASSLGADTMQHF

v_gene: TRBV7-2
len: 12
abundance: -
j_gene: TRBJ2-3
d_gene: -
CDR3nt: TGTGCCAGCAGCCCTTACACAGATACGCAGTATTTT
CDR3aa: CASSPYTDTQYF

v_gene: TRBV19
len: 13
abundance: -
j_gene: TRBJ2-3
d_gene: -
CDR3nt: TGTGCCAGTAGTATAGCAGTAACAGATACGCAGTATTTT
CDR3aa: CASSIAVTDTQYF

v_gene: TRBV28
len: 15
abundance: -
j_gene: TRBJ1-2
d_gene: -
CDR3nt: TGTGCCAGCAGTTTGGGGGGGACAAGTCGGCGGGTCTACACCTTC
CDR3aa: CASSLGGTSRRVYTF

v_gene: TRBV27
len: 13
abundance: -
j_gene: TRBJ1-4
d_gene: TRBD1
CDR3nt: TGTGCCACGGGACAGGGGACGGCAGAAAAACTGTTTTTT
CDR3aa: CATGQGTAEKLFF

v_gene: TRBV10-3
len: 12
abundance: -
j_gene: TRBJ1-5
d_gene: -
CDR3nt: TGTGCCATCAGTGAAAACCAGCAGCCCCAGCATTTT
CDR3aa: CAISENQQPQHF

v_gene: TRBV19
len: 13
abundance: -
j_gene: TRBJ1-2
d_gene: -
CDR3nt: TGTGCCAGTAAGGGGTCGTACGACTATGGCTACACCTTC
CDR3aa: CASKGSYDYGYTF

v_gene: TRBV6-6
len: 14
abundance: -
j_gene: TRBJ2-5
d_gene: -
CDR3nt: TGTGCCAGCAGGGGGGCTTCCAAGGAAGAGACCCAGTACTTC
CDR3aa: CASRGASKEETQYF

v_gene: TRBV7-8
len: 16
abundance: -
j_gene: TRBJ2-5
d_gene: -
CDR3nt: TGTGCCAGCAGCTTAGAGGGGGGAGGGCCTTACGAGACCCAGTACTTC
CDR3aa: CASSLEGGGPYETQYF

v_gene: TRBV6-1
len: 12
abundance: -
j_gene: TRBJ1-1
d_gene: -
CDR3nt: TGTGCCAGCATGGGACAGAACACTGAAGCTTTCTTT
CDR3aa: CASMGQNTEAFF

v_gene: TRBV30
len: 13
abundance: -
j_gene: TRBJ2-5
d_gene: -
CDR3nt: TGTGCCTGGGGGCTCGGGGTTCAAGAGACCCAGTACTTC
CDR3aa: CAWGLGVQETQYF

v_gene: TRBV29-1
len: 11
abundance: -
j_gene: TRBJ2-3
d_gene: -
CDR3nt: TGCAGCGTTGAAGCGGGTCTGGGGCAGTATTTT
CDR3aa: CSVEAGLGQYF

v_gene: TRBV6-5
len: 14
abundance: -
j_gene: TRBJ2-6
d_gene: -
CDR3nt: TGTGCCAGCATCAGTTTCTCTGGGGCCAACGTCCTGACTTTC
CDR3aa: CASISFSGANVLTF

v_gene: TRBV29-1
len: 11
abundance: -
j_gene: TRBJ1-4
d_gene: -
CDR3nt: TGCAGCGTTGGAAACAGAGAAAAACTGTTTTTT
CDR3aa: CSVGNREKLFF

v_gene: TRBV1
len: 16
abundance: -
j_gene: TRBJ1-2
d_gene: -
CDR3nt: TGCACCAGCAGCCAAGCACCCCCGGGACAGTCTCATGGCTACACCTTC
CDR3aa: CTSSQAPPGQSHGYTF

v_gene: TRBV6-1
len: 14
abundance: -
j_gene: TRBJ2-1
d_gene: -
CDR3nt: TGTGCCACCACCGGCGACGGGGGTATGAATGAGCAGTTCTTC
CDR3aa: CATTGDGGMNEQFF

v_gene: TRBV6-4
len: 14
abundance: few
j_gene: TRBJ2-6
d_gene: -
CDR3nt: TGTGCCAGCAGTCCATCCTCTGGGGCCAACGTCCTGACTTTC
CDR3aa: CASSPSSGANVLTF

v_gene: TRBV5-1
len: 14
abundance: -
j_gene: TRBJ2-7
d_gene: TRBD2
CDR3nt: TGCGCCAGCAGCTTGTCACCGGGGGGCTACGAGCAGTACTTC
CDR3aa: CASSLSPGGYEQYF

v_gene: TRBV2
len: 14
abundance: -
j_gene: TRBJ1-4
d_gene: TRBD1
CDR3nt: TGTGCCAGCAGTGAACGCAGGGGGAAACCCCGACTGTTTTTT
CDR3aa: CASSERRGKPRLFF

v_gene: TRBV7-2
len: 15
abundance: -
j_gene: TRBJ1-6
d_gene: -
CDR3nt: TGTGCCAGCAGCGCTCTTACAACTACTAATTCACCCCTCCACTTT
CDR3aa: CASSALTTTNSPLHF

v_gene: TRBV29-1
len: 15
abundance: once
j_gene: TRBJ1-5
d_gene: TRBD1
CDR3nt: TGCAGCGTTGCAGGGGACAGTGGGGGTCATCAAGCCCAGCATTTT
CDR3aa: CSVAGDSGGHQAQHF

v_gene: TRBV29-1
len: 14
abundance: -
j_gene: TRBJ1-1
d_gene: TRBD1
CDR3nt: TGCAGCGTCCCCAGGACAGGGCGAGGCACTGAAGCTTTCTTT
CDR3aa: CSVPRTGRGTEAFF

v_gene: TRBV4-2
len: 18
abundance: -
j_gene: TRBJ2-5
d_gene: TRBD2
CDR3nt: TGTGCCAGCAGCCAAGATGGCGCTAGCGGGAGCCCCCAAGAGACCCAGTACTTC
CDR3aa: CASSQDGASGSPQETQYF

v_gene: TRBV6-1
len: 15
abundance: -
j_gene: TRBJ2-2
d_gene: TRBD1
CDR3nt: TGTGCCAGCAGAACCGGGACAGGGGGCACCGGGGAGCTGTTTTTT
CDR3aa: CASRTGTGGTGELFF